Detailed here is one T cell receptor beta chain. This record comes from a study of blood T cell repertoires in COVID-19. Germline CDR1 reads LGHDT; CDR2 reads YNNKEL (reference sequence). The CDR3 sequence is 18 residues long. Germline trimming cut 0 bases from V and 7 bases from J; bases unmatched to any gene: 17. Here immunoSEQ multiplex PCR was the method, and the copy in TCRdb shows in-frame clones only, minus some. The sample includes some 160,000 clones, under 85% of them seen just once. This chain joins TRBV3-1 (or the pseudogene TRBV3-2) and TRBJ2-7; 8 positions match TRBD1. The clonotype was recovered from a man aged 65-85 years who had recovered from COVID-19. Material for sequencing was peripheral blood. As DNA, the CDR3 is TGTGCCAGCAGCCAAGATTTGGTTGGGACAGGTCGAGGGAGGGAGCAGTACTTC. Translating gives CASSQDLVGTGRGREQYF.